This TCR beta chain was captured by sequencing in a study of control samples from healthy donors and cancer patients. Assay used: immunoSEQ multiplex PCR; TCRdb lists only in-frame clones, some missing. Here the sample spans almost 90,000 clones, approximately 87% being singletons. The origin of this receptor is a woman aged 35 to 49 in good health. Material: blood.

CDR3 in amino acids: CASSYGTVEGGSEAFF. In DNA, the CDR3 is TGTGCCAGCAGTTATGGGACGGTGGAGGGAGGCTCTGAAGCTTTCTTT. This chain links TRBV6-2 or TRBV6-3 with TRBJ1-1, with a possible D match to TRBD1 (5 bases). V was cut by 3 bases and J by 6 bases, with 20 bases left in between. Germline V gene data show CDR1 as MNHEY and CDR2 as SVGEGT. The CDR3 has 16 residues.